This T cell receptor beta chain was sequenced in a study of cytomegalovirus exposure and HLA in healthy donors. Primers for the PCR totalled 60 Vbeta and 13 Jbeta. The table came from immunoSEQ multiplex PCR; TCRdb's copy has only in-frame clones and leaves some out. The table has more than 50,000 clones, approximately 80% seen once. CDR3 length: 16 amino acids. Trimming at V came to 0 bases and at J to 7 bases, leaving 5 bases not matched to a gene. Germline assignment: CDR1 SGHRS and CDR2 YFSETQ. Sequencing input: PBMCs. The V gene is TRBV5-1, the J gene TRBJ2-1; 12 nucleotides align to TRBD2. The receptor was isolated from a female donor in good health and CMV-seronegative. The chain's CDR3 is CASSLEASGRGNEQFF. CDR3 in DNA: TGCGCCAGCAGCTTGGAGGCTAGCGGGAGGGGGAATGAGCAGTTCTTC.